One and the same sample provided the 16 T cell receptor beta chains below, sequenced in a study of control samples from healthy donors and cancer patients. Sequenced by immunoSEQ multiplex PCR; TCRdb stores in-frame clones only, minus some. Of some 96,000 clones listed, over 75% are singletons. The sequencing sample was made of blood. The receptor source for this set is a woman aged 45-65 years in good health.

The CDR3 protein is CASSYDRNTGELFF. CDR3 sequence (DNA): TGTGCCAGCAGTTACGACAGGAACACCGGGGAGCTGTTTTTT. This sequence joins TRBV6-6 and TRBJ2-2, with a possible D match to TRBD1 (5 bases). The V end lost 2 bases, the J end lost 1 base, and 5 bases lay between the germline ends. This CDR3 has 14 amino acids. Germline V lookup: CDR1 MNHNY, CDR2 SVGAGI (reference sequence).

The chain couples TRBV18 to TRBJ2-7; 13 bases fit TRBD2. J was trimmed by 3 bases and V by 4 bases; bases with no gene match: 3. CDR3 length: 15 residues. The germline CDR1 and CDR2 sequences are KGHSH and LQKENI. The CDR3 DNA is TGTGCCAGCTCACTCGGACTAGCGGGAGTCTACGAGCAGTACGTC. Amino acid sequence: CASSLGLAGVYEQYV.

This clone is a singleton in its sample. The gene calls are TRBV10-1 and TRBJ1-5; D not resolved. The CDR3 sequence is 13 residues long. CDR1 WNHNN and CDR2 SYGVQD come from the germline V gene (reference sequence). The germline V and J ends were trimmed by 6 bases and 3 bases, with 9 bases remaining between them. The CDR3 sequence is CASSAAVNQPQHF. As DNA, the CDR3 is TGCGCCAGCAGCGCAGCAGTCAATCAGCCCCAGCATTTT.

V gene TRBV2 combines with J gene TRBJ2-3; D gene ambiguous. This CDR3 spans 13 amino acids. V was clipped by 5 bases and J by 3 bases, with 9 bases between them. Germline CDR1 and CDR2: SNHLY and FYNNEI. The CDR3 nucleotides read TGTGCCAGCAGTTCCAACCCAACAGATACGCAGTATTTT. Translating it yields CASSSNPTDTQYF.

The genes are TRBV20-1 and TRBJ1-1; D is unresolved. Germline V CDR1 and CDR2: DFQATT, SNEGSKA (reference sequence). The V end lost 6 bases, the J end lost 5 bases, and 10 bases lay between the germline ends. The CDR3 totals 11 residues. This chain's CDR3 is CSAHGQTEAFF. In DNA, the CDR3 is TGCAGTGCCCACGGCCAAACTGAAGCTTTCTTT.

This chain uses TRBV24-1 with TRBJ2-1, with D unresolved. V lost 2 bases, J lost 7 bases, and 5 bases lay in between. The CDR3 is made up of 12 amino acids. Germline CDR1 and CDR2: KGHDR and SFDVKD. Here the CDR3 DNA reads TGTGCCACCAGTGATTCGTTAAATGAGCAGTTCTTC. The encoded protein is CATSDSLNEQFF.

V usage is TRBV7-3 and J usage is TRBJ1-1; D gene uncertain. CDR3 length equals 13 residues. CDR1 SGHTA and CDR2 FQGTGA come from the germline V gene. Trimming cost V 2 bases and J 0 bases, with 4 bases left between them. Here the CDR3 DNA reads TGTGCCAGCAGCTTAGAAGTGAACACTGAAGCTTTCTTT. It specifies CASSLEVNTEAFF.

V is TRBV4-1 and J is TRBJ2-1; possible D gene TRBD2, 5 bases. Germline CDR1 and CDR2: MGHRA and YSYEKL. Trimming pared 3 bases from V and 5 bases from J, leaving 20 bases between. This CDR3 is built from 17 residues. The DNA for the CDR3 is TGCGCCAGCAGCCAGGCCACTCTAGCCGACTTAAACAATGAGCAGTTCTTC. Its protein product is CASSQATLADLNNEQFF.

The chain combines TRBV7-6 with TRBJ1-1; D gene ambiguous. Trimming removed 2 bases at V and 7 bases at J, with 26 bases between. The germline CDR1 and CDR2 sequences are SGHVS and FNYEAQ. CDR3 size: 18 residues. Written as DNA, the CDR3 is TGTGCCAGCAGCTTATTAAGCCCGCGTACGGGAAAGGCTGATGAAGCTTTCTTT. It codes for CASSLLSPRTGKADEAFF.

V and J are TRBV7-2 and TRBJ2-6, with D perhaps matching TRBD1 (6 bases). This CDR3 comprises 15 residues. Trimming stripped 5 bases from V and 1 base from J, with 9 bases between. Germline V gene data show CDR1 as SGHTA and CDR2 as FQGNSA. In DNA form, the CDR3 reads TGTGCCAGCAGCGGGGGCCAGTCTGGGGCCAACGTCCTGACTTTC. As protein: CASSGGQSGANVLTF.

The chain couples TRBV6-5 to TRBJ2-5; the D gene is possibly TRBD2 (5 bases). V shed 4 bases and J shed 5 bases, with 11 bases lying between them. CDR1 is MNHEY, CDR2 SVGAGI, per germline. There are 13 residues in the CDR3. The CDR3 DNA reads as TGTGCCAGCAGTTGGGGAGTTGGGGAGACCCAGTACTTC. It specifies CASSWGVGETQYF.

This clone was seen only a few times. The chain is built from TRBV30 and TRBJ2-5, with D hard to call. Trimming took off 0 bases at V and 4 bases at J, with 3 bases between the two ends. Looked up from germline, CDR1 is GTSNPN and CDR2 is SVGIG (reference sequence). The length of the CDR3 is 11 residues. CDR3 in amino acids: CAWSVLETQYF. The CDR3 DNA is TGTGCCTGGAGTGTACTAGAGACCCAGTACTTC.

This rearrangement joins TRBV7-8 to TRBJ2-7; D gene ambiguous. CDR1 and CDR2 (germline): SGHVS, FQNEAQ. V was trimmed by 1 base and J by 1 base, leaving 5 bases between them. CDR3 length equals 13 residues. CDR3 sequence (DNA): TGTGCCAGCAGCTTAGGCCCGTCCTACGAGCAGTACGTC. This translates into CASSLGPSYEQYV.

The gene calls are TRBV27 and TRBJ2-7; 7 bases agree with TRBD2. The CDR3 is made up of 13 amino acids. CDR1 and CDR2 (germline): MNHEY, SMNVEV (reference sequence). The CDR3 DNA follows: TGTGTCGTCGTGGGAGGGAGAAGGAACGAGCAGTACGTC. Translation gives CVVVGGRRNEQYV.

V is TRBV18 and J is TRBJ2-5; TRBD1 matches 9 bases. Looked up from germline, CDR1 is KGHSH and CDR2 is LQKENI. This CDR3 spans 13 amino acids. V shed 4 bases, J shed 5 bases, and the junction held 2 bases outside the gene matches. The DNA for the CDR3 is TGTGCCAGCTCACGGGACAGGGCGGAGACCCAGTACTTC. It specifies CASSRDRAETQYF. Using reference TRBV18 and TRBJ2-5 for the parts outside the CDR3, the full variable domain is NAGVMQNPRHLVRRRGQEARLRCSPMKGHSHVYWYRQLPEEGLKFMVYLQKENIIDESGMPKERFSAEFPKEGPSILRIQQVVRGDSAAYFCASSRDRAETQYFGPGTRLLVL.

The J gene is TRBJ2-1, the V gene TRBV21-1. TRBV21-1 is noted as a pseudogene. The CDR3 spans 17 residues. The CDR3 bases are TGTGCCAGCAGCAAAGGGACCCTATCCCCCTCCTACAATGAGCAGTTCTTC. This encodes CASSKGTLSPSYNEQFF.